The 10 T cell receptor beta chains reported below all come from one sample, sequenced in a study of cytomegalovirus exposure and HLA in healthy donors (dated by TCRdb to about 2017). Preparation of the library involved the immunoSEQ multiplex PCR assay. The multiplex PCR relied on a mix of 60 forward primers for TCR Vbeta segments and 13 reverse primers for TCR Jbeta segments. TCRdb retrieved this table from immuneACCESS and kept in-frame rearrangements only. Not all clones are present; in checked studies, unresolved V genes account for under half, and no reason is known for the remainder. Here the sample has around 180,000 clones; approximately 80% occur a single time. Of the sample, more than 1% falls within the top ten clones. Sequenced material: PBMCs. The source of these receptors is a boy aged 2-15 years in good health and CMV-seronegative.

The J gene is TRBJ2-1, the V gene TRBV9; weak D call: TRBD1 (5 bases). The length of the CDR3 is 15 residues. The V end lost 0 bases, the J end lost 7 bases, and 14 bases lay between the germline ends. CDR1 SGDLS and CDR2 YYNGEE come from the germline V gene. CDR3 in DNA: TGTGCCAGCAGCGTAGAGGGCAGGGTAGGGAATGAGCAGTTCTTC. Translated, it gives CASSVEGRVGNEQFF.

V is TRBV6-1 and J is TRBJ1-6; 8 bases are shared with TRBD1. The CDR3 has 16 residues. Per the germline V gene, CDR1 is MNHNS and CDR2 is SASEGT. V lost 2 bases, J lost 10 bases, and 10 bases stayed unmatched. Here the CDR3 reads CASSERFRTGRSPLHF. The CDR3 DNA follows: TGTGCCAGCAGTGAAAGGTTCAGGACAGGGCGGTCACCCCTCCACTTT.

The rearrangement uses TRBV18 and TRBJ2-5; no definite D call. The CDR3 length is 13 residues. Germline V gives CDR1 KGHSH, CDR2 LQKENI. Trimming cost V 6 bases and J 5 bases, with 13 bases left between them. The CDR3 loop is CASSPRAAETQYF. The CDR3 region has the DNA TGTGCCAGCTCTCCCAGAGCAGCGGAGACCCAGTACTTC.

The rearrangement links TRBV11-2 to TRBJ1-1, with TRBD1 identical over 8 bases. This CDR3 spans 17 amino acids. Looked up from germline, CDR1 is SGHAT and CDR2 is FQNNGV. Germline trimming cut 4 bases from V and 0 bases from J; bases unmatched to any gene: 10. In DNA form, the CDR3 reads TGTGCCAGCAGCTCACAGACAGGGGCCGGGCTGAACACTGAAGCTTTCTTT. This gives the protein CASSSQTGAGLNTEAFF.

The chain employs TRBV7-9 and TRBJ2-3; weak D call: TRBD2 (5 bases). CDR3 length: 16 residues. Deletions cut 7 bases from V and 2 bases from J, with 19 bases between. The V gene's germline CDR1 is SEHNR and CDR2 FQNEAQ (reference sequence). CDR3 in amino acids: CASMTEAGFPTDTQYF. DNA of the CDR3: TGTGCCAGCATGACGGAGGCGGGCTTTCCCACAGATACGCAGTATTTT.

The chain joins TRBV6-1 to TRBJ2-5; tentatively, D is TRBD1 (7 bases). This CDR3 is built from 15 residues. Germline V CDR1 and CDR2: MNHNS, SASEGT. V lost 0 bases and J lost 5, with 13 bases in between. The CDR3 DNA reads as TGTGCCAGCAGTGAAGCGCCGGCAGGGGGGGAGACCCAGTACTTC. The encoded protein is CASSEAPAGGETQYF.

This clone came up once. V and J are TRBV30 and TRBJ1-1; unclear D gene. Trimming stripped 0 bases from V and 0 bases from J, with 5 bases between. This CDR3 is 13 amino acids long. Per the germline V gene, CDR1 is GTSNPN and CDR2 is SVGIG (reference sequence). CDR3 bases: TGTGCCTGGAGTGTACAAGTGAACACTGAAGCTTTCTTT. Amino acids: CAWSVQVNTEAFF.

J is TRBJ2-1 and V is TRBV6-5; 11 bases are a match to TRBD2. CDR3 length equals 15 residues. Germline V gives CDR1 MNHEY, CDR2 SVGAGI. Trimming removed 6 bases from V and 4 bases from J; junction bases left unmatched: 5. CDR3 coding DNA: TGTGCCAGCAGATCTAGCGGGGGGAAATACAATGAGCAGTTCTTC. It translates to CASRSSGGKYNEQFF.

The chain combines TRBV30 with TRBJ2-7; 9 bases are a match to TRBD2. Germline-derived CDR1 and CDR2 are GTSNPN and SVGIG (reference sequence). The V and J ends lost 2 bases and 9 bases, in that order; junction bases with no gene match: 11. The CDR3 totals 14 residues. The CDR3 loop reads CAWSPTGTSYLQYF. The CDR3, as DNA: TGTGCCTGGAGTCCGACCGGGACTAGCTACCTGCAGTACTTC.

The chain carries TRBV5-8 and TRBJ2-3; 7 nucleotides agree with TRBD2. V trimming: 4 bases; J trimming: 6 bases; junction bases outside the gene matches: 8. CDR3 length: 14 amino acids. Per the germline V gene, CDR1 is SGHTS and CDR2 is YDEGEE. CDR3 amino acids: CASSPQTSLDTQYF. The CDR3 DNA follows: TGTGCCAGCAGCCCGCAGACTAGCCTTGATACGCAGTATTTT.